This T cell receptor beta chain was found in a study of T-cell memory formation after mild COVID-19. Findings and limits, study-wide: Balance between CD4 and CD8 was seen in clones contracting day 15 to 85, and a CD4+ lean was seen in later expanders.

This clonotype was detected many times. Its specificity is not known. The V end lost 6 bases, the J end lost 1 base, and 17 bases lay between the germline ends. The CDR3 is 15 residues long. Germline CDR1 reads SQVTM; CDR2 reads ANQGSEA. Each CDR3 protein gets one entry after TCRdb re-called the 5' RACE reads with MiXCR. The profile shows fewer than 700,000 distinct CDR3 sequences, approximately 19% of them singletons. This TCR came from an adult woman who had mild COVID-19 (a few samples of this study predate the infection). Cell type and time point are not known. The J gene is TRBJ2-3, the V gene TRBV29-1, with D possibly TRBD2 on 6 matching bases. Specimen: PBMCs or a T cell subset sorted from them (not recorded which). The CDR3 region is CSVTTLAGRTDTQYF. The DNA of the CDR3 is TGCAGCGTGACGACACTAGCAGGGCGCACAGATACGCAGTATTTT.